The 18 T cell receptor beta chains below were found in one sample sequenced in a study of early T cells in non-severe SARS-CoV-2 infection. From the 5' RACE reads, TCRdb called clonotypes with MiXCR, one entry per CDR3 protein. The sample has roughly 35,000 distinct CDR3 sequences, over 4.5% seen once. The sample taken for sequencing was whole blood. The receptors shown here come from an adult who was a healthcare worker with PCR-confirmed SARS-CoV-2 infection or an uninfected control (not recorded which).

This clonotype was seen ten or more times. The gene calls are TRBV23-1 and TRBJ2-1; D call uncertain. TRBV23-1 has ORF status, its function being uncertain. The CDR3 is made up of 12 amino acids. V was cut by 1 base and J by 9 bases, with 7 bases left in between. CDR3: CASSQCNGEQFF. Here the CDR3 DNA reads TGCGCCAGCAGTCAATGTAACGGTGAGCAGTTCTTC.

CDR3 in DNA: TGCGCCAGCAGCTTGGAAAGGAGCTCCTATAATTCACCCCTCCACTTT. Protein product: CASSLERSSYNSPLHF. The chain carries TRBV5-1 and TRBJ1-6; D call uncertain. Trimming stripped 0 bases from V and 0 bases from J, with 7 bases between. CDR3 length equals 16 residues. Germline V gene sequence: CDR1 SGHRS, CDR2 YFSETQ.

This clonotype has ten or more counts. The V and J genes are TRBV20-1 and TRBJ2-1; TRBD1 agrees at 9 bases. There are 15 residues in the CDR3. V gave up 1 base and J gave up 5 bases; unmatched junction bases: 6. Germline lookup yields CDR1 DFQATT and CDR2 SNEGSKA (reference sequence). DNA of the CDR3: TGCAGTGCTAGAGGGGGGACAGGGCGAAACAATGAGCAGTTCTTC. This translates into CSARGGTGRNNEQFF.

The chain employs TRBV3-1 and TRBJ2-7; TRBD2 agrees at 12 bases. Unmatched junction bases numbered 1, after V lost 4 bases and J lost 0 bases. The CDR3 runs 15 residues. CDR1 LGHDT and CDR2 YNNKEL come from the germline V gene (reference sequence). CDR3: CASSPTSGSSYEQYF. CDR3 DNA: TGTGCCAGCAGCCCGACTAGCGGGAGCTCCTACGAGCAGTACTTC.

This clonotype was counted between two and nine times. This rearrangement joins TRBV20-1 to TRBJ2-2; 12 bases map to TRBD2. The CDR3 extends over 15 amino acids. V dropped 0 bases and J dropped 6; count of bases not matched to a gene: 2. Germline CDR1 is DFQATT and CDR2 is SNEGSKA (reference sequence). In DNA form, the CDR3 reads TGCAGTGCTAGAGATTGGACTAGCGGGGCCGGGGAGCTGTTTTTT. It codes for CSARDWTSGAGELFF.

This clonotype is deemed medium-sized. The V gene is TRBV29-1, the J gene TRBJ2-2; 8 bases match TRBD1. This CDR3 region has 13 residues. Looked up from germline, CDR1 is SQVTM and CDR2 is ANQGSEA. The V segment lost 5 bases and the J segment 9 bases; nucleotides outside the gene matches: 8. This CDR3 is CSVSGQGGRELFF. CDR3 DNA sequence: TGCAGCGTTAGCGGACAGGGAGGCCGGGAGCTGTTTTTT.

This clonotype was picked up many times. V is TRBV20-1 and J is TRBJ2-2; D unclear. The V and J ends lost 3 bases and 1 base respectively, with 3 bases between them. The CDR3 length is 12 residues. In germline, CDR1 is DFQATT, CDR2 SNEGSKA (reference sequence). CDR3 sequence (DNA): TGCAGTGCTAGCGGGAACACCGGGGAGCTGTTTTTT. This encodes CSASGNTGELFF.

There are a few counts of this clonotype. This chain links TRBV28 with TRBJ1-2; D unclear. The ends were cut back, 3 bases at V and 8 bases at J, with 13 bases in the middle. The CDR3 runs 13 residues. Per germline, CDR1 MDHEN and CDR2 SYDVKM. The CDR3 region has the DNA TGTGCCAGCAGTTTCGAAGCGGTATCGGGCTACACCTTC. Amino acid sequence: CASSFEAVSGYTF.

The sample holds one count of this clonotype. This clone may be a read error of a much larger clone one base away. The chain employs TRBV28 and TRBJ2-7; 8 bases match TRBD2. The V gene's germline CDR1 is MDHEN and CDR2 SYDVKM. The CDR3 consists of 12 residues. The CDR3 sequence: CASTSGSYKQYF. The CDR3 DNA is TGTGCCAGTACTAGCGGAAGCTACAAGCAGTACTTC.

This chain connects TRBV4-1 to TRBJ1-1; D unclear. Germline V gene sequence: CDR1 MGHRA, CDR2 YSYEKL. The CDR3 length is 14 residues. Trimming stripped 4 bases from V and 4 bases from J, with 13 bases between. The CDR3, as DNA: TGCGCCAGCAGCCCAGACCCTAGGCGCACTGAAGCTTTCTTT. Its protein product is CASSPDPRRTEAFF.

This clonotype was seen many times. The chain combines TRBV20-1 with TRBJ2-7, with 8 bases fitting TRBD1. This CDR3 is 14 amino acids long. V trimming: 6 bases; J trimming: 1 base; junction bases outside the gene matches: 8. CDR1 is DFQATT, CDR2 SNEGSKA, per germline (reference sequence). In DNA, the CDR3 is TGCAGTGCACTTATTAACAGGGGGTCCTACGAGCAGTACTTC. This gives the protein CSALINRGSYEQYF.

There are many counts of this clonotype. V usage is TRBV20-1 and J usage is TRBJ2-2; D is unresolved. This CDR3 comprises 13 residues. V lost 3 bases to trimming and J lost 1 base, with 6 bases between them. CDR1 DFQATT and CDR2 SNEGSKA come from the germline V gene (reference sequence). The CDR3 coding sequence is TGCAGTGCTAGGGCCTTGAACACCGGGGAGCTGTTTTTT. It yields the protein CSARALNTGELFF.

This clonotype was recorded a few times. The V and J genes are TRBV28 and TRBJ2-1; 7 bases map to TRBD2. The CDR3 is 15 residues long. Germline V CDR1 and CDR2: MDHEN, SYDVKM. J lost 2 bases, V lost 6 bases, and 7 bases had no gene match. The CDR3, as DNA: TGTGCCAGCAGACTTAGCGGGTCAACCTACAATGAGCAGTTCTTC. This translates into CASRLSGSTYNEQFF.

This clonotype came up many times. J is TRBJ2-7 and V is TRBV5-6; TRBD2 matches 7 bases. Unmatched junction bases numbered 3, after V lost 0 bases and J lost 6 bases. The germline V gene has CDR1 SGHDT and CDR2 YYEEEE. This CDR3 is 13 amino acids long. CDR3 nucleotide sequence: TGTGCCAGCAGCTTGGGACTAGCAAGCGAGCAGTACTTC. It encodes CASSLGLASEQYF. Looking up the rest from reference TRBV5-6 and TRBJ2-7 gives the full variable domain: DAGVTQSPTHLIKTRGQQVTLRCSPKSGHDTVSWYQQALGQGPQFIFQYYEEEERQRGNFPDRFSGHQFPNYSSELNVNALLLGDSALYLCASSLGLASEQYFGPGTRLTVT.

This chain joins TRBV9 and TRBJ2-1, with 8 bases identical to TRBD2. CDR1 SGDLS and CDR2 YYNGEE come from the germline V gene. This CDR3 has 15 amino acids. The ends lost 4 bases at V and 3 bases at J; junction bases unmatched: 6. CDR3 residues: CASSLGLEDYNEQFF. The CDR3 DNA reads as TGTGCCAGCAGCCTGGGACTAGAAGACTACAATGAGCAGTTCTTC.

This clonotype was detected many times. This sequence joins TRBV6-6 and TRBJ2-7; D gene unclear. The CDR3 length is 13 residues. Per germline, CDR1 MNHNY and CDR2 SVGAGI (reference sequence). V gave up 0 bases and J gave up 3 bases, with 6 bases separating them. In DNA form, the CDR3 reads TGTGCCAGCAGTTACTCGATTAGCTACGAGCAGTACTTC. It is translated as CASSYSISYEQYF.

In this sample, this clonotype turned up many times. Sequence at one end of the junction differs from germline and may be a read error. V gene TRBV7-7 combines with J gene TRBJ2-5; D is possibly TRBD2 (5 bases). This CDR3 spans 14 amino acids. Germline loops: CDR1 SSHAT, CDR2 FNYEAQ (reference sequence). The CDR3: CASSPRGNQETQYF. CDR3 DNA: TGTGCTAGCAGCCCCCGGGGTAACCAAGAGACCCAGTACTTC.

The CDR3 coding sequence is TGCGCCAGCAGCCAAGCGGGACGGACCTCTGGGGCCAACGTCCTGACTTTC. Translation: CASSQAGRTSGANVLTF. The genes are TRBV4-3 and TRBJ2-6, with D perhaps being TRBD1 or TRBD2 (5 bases each). There are 17 residues in the CDR3. Germline values: CDR1 LGHNA, CDR2 YSLEER. The germline V and J ends were trimmed by 1 base and 0 bases, with 10 bases remaining between them.